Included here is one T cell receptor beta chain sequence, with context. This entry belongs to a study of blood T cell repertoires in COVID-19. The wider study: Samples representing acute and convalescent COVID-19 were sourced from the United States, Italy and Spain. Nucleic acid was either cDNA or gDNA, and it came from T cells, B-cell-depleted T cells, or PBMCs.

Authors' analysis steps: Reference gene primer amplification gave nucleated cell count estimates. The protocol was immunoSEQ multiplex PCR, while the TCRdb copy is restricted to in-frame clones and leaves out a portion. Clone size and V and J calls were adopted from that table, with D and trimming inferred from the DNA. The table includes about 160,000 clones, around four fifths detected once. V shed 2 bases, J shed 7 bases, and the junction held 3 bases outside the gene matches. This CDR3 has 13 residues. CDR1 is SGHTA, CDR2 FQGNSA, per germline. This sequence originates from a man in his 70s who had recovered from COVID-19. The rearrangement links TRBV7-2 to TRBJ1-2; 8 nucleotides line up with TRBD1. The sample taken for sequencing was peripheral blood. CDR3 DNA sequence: TGTGCCAGCAGCTTAAAGACAGGGGTTGGCTACACCTTC. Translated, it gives CASSLKTGVGYTF.